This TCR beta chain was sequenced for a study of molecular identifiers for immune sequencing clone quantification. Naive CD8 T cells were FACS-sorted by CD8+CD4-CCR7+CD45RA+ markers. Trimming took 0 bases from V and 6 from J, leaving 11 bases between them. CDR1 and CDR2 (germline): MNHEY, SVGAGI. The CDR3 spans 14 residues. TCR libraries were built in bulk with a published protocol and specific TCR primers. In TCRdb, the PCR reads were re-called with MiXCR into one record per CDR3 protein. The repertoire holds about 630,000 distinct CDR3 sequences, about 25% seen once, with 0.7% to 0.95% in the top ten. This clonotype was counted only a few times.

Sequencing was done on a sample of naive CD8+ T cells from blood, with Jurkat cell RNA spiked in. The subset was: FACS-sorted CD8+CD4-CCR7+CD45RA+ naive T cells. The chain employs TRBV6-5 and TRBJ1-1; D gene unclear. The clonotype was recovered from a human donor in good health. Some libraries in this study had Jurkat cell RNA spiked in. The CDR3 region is CASSYSLDEPEAFF. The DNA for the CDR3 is TGTGCCAGCAGTTACTCGCTAGATGAACCTGAAGCTTTCTTT.